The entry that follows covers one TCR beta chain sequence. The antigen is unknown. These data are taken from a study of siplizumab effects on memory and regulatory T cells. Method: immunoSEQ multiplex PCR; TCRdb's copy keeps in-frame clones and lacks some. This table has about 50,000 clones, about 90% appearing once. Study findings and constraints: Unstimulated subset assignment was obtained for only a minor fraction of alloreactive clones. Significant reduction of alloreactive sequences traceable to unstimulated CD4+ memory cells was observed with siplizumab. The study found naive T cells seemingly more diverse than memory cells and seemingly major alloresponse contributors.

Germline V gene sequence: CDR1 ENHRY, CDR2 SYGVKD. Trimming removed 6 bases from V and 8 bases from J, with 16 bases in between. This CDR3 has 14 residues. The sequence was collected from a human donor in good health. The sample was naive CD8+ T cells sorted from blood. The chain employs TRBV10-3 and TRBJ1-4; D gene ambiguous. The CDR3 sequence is CAIRDDEEDEKLFF. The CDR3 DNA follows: TGTGCCATCAGGGATGATGAGGAGGACGAAAAACTGTTTTTT.